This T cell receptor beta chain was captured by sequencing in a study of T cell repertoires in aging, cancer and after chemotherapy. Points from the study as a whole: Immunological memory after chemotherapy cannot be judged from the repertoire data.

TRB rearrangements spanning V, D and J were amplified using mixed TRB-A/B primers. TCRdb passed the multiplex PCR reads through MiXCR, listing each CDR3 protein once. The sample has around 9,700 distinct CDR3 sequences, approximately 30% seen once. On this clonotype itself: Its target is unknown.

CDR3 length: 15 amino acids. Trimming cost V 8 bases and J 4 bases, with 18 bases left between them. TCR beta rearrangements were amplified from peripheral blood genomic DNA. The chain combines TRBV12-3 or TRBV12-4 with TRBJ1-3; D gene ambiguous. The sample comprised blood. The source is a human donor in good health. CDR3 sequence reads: CASRAHQGTGNTIYF. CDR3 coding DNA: TGTGCCAGCCGCGCCCACCAAGGAACGGGAAACACCATATATTTT.